This T cell receptor (beta chain) was sequenced in a study of T cell repertoires in cytomegalovirus infection. The wider study: Evidence of both CMV infection and a matching HLA type came from public TCR beta signatures.

J gave up 5 bases and V 6 bases, and 6 bases lay outside the gene matches. The CDR3 loop spans 13 amino acids. Per the germline V gene, CDR1 is SNHLY and CDR2 is FYNNEI. Notes on this clonotype: The antigen remains undetermined.

The study, taken as a whole, reports: HLA-C-restricted, CMV-specific TCR beta clonotypes were dominant ex vivo.

In TCRdb, the reads were re-called with MiXCR into one record per CDR3 protein. The sample includes fewer than 400,000 distinct CDR3 sequences, less than 20% of them seen just once. The gene calls are TRBV2 and TRBJ2-7, with TRBD1 matching 8 bases. Sequenced sample: PBMCs. This TCR came from a human donor in good health (CMV status not recorded). Some clones in this sample may be carry-over from other donors' samples. Here the CDR3 DNA reads TGTGCCAGCAGCGGACAGGGTTTGAACGAGCAGTACTTC. Translating it yields CASSGQGLNEQYF.